A selection of T cell receptor beta chains follows, all from one sample in a study of control samples from healthy donors and cancer patients. Profiling relied on immunoSEQ multiplex PCR, and the TCRdb table lists in-frame clones only, not all of them. The table lists around 150,000 clones, approximately 94% of them singletons. What was sequenced was blood. The receptors derive from a woman between 40 and 55 years old in good health. Each CDR3 is given with its conserved first and last residue. Each record gives: J gene, D gene, clone size, V gene, CDR3 protein, CDR3 DNA. A D gene is named only where the DNA matches it firmly. The size of a clone is reported for some rows only, either as once, few or many, or as a class for expanded clones.

TRBJ2-7,NA,NA,TRBV5-1,CASSLRGSGTYEQYF,TGCGCCAGCAGCCTGAGGGGTTCGGGGACCTACGAGCAGTACTTC
TRBJ1-2,TRBD1,NA,TRBV4-3,CASSQDSGGGGYTF,TGCGCCAGCAGCCAAGATTCAGGGGGTGGTGGCTACACCTTC
TRBJ1-2,TRBD1,NA,TRBV6-2/TRBV6-3,CASSYGTGNGYTF,TGTGCCAGCAGTTACGGGACAGGGAATGGCTACACCTTC
TRBJ1-2,NA,once,TRBV3-1/TRBV3-2,CASSQSGIYGYTF,TGTGCCAGCAGCCAAAGTGGGATCTATGGCTACACCTTC
TRBJ1-1,NA,NA,TRBV29-1,CSVDHGNTEAFF,TGCAGCGTTGACCACGGGAACACTGAAGCTTTCTTT
TRBJ2-3,NA,NA,TRBV18,CASSPGWQGMDTQYF,TGTGCCAGCTCACCAGGGTGGCAGGGGATGGATACGCAGTATTTT
TRBJ1-1,TRBD1,NA,TRBV19,CASSADRGRFTEAFF,TGTGCCAGTAGTGCGGACAGGGGGCGGTTTACTGAAGCTTTCTTT
TRBJ2-3,TRBD1,once,TRBV13,CASSPGQGFTDTQYF,TGTGCCAGCAGCCCCGGACAGGGGTTCACAGATACGCAGTATTTT
TRBJ1-5,TRBD1,NA,TRBV19,CASRRQGTNQPQHF,TGTGCCAGTAGAAGACAGGGGACCAATCAGCCCCAGCATTTT
TRBJ2-5,NA,NA,TRBV9,CASSVAGNQETQYF,TGTGCCAGCAGCGTAGCTGGGAACCAAGAGACCCAGTACTTC
TRBJ2-3,NA,NA,TRBV12-3/TRBV12-4,CASSFDTDTQYF,TGTGCCAGCAGTTTTGACACAGATACGCAGTATTTT
TRBJ1-2,NA,NA,TRBV2,CASSEMQGSNYGYTF,TGTGCCAGCAGTGAAATGCAGGGAAGTAACTATGGCTACACCTTC
TRBJ2-1,NA,NA,TRBV29-1,CSVDPAGGTGVNEQFF,TGCAGCGTTGACCCCGCGGGGGGAACAGGGGTCAATGAGCAGTTCTTC
TRBJ1-2,TRBD1,NA,TRBV2,CASSADRGLNYGYTF,TGTGCCAGCAGCGCAGACAGGGGCCTCAACTATGGCTACACCTTC
TRBJ1-2,NA,few,TRBV6-2/TRBV6-3,CASSLLRYGYTF,TGTGCCAGCAGCTTGCTGCGTTATGGCTACACCTTC
TRBJ1-2,NA,NA,TRBV6-5,CATDPGPPNYGYTF,TGTGCCACCGACCCCGGGCCGCCTAACTATGGCTACACCTTC